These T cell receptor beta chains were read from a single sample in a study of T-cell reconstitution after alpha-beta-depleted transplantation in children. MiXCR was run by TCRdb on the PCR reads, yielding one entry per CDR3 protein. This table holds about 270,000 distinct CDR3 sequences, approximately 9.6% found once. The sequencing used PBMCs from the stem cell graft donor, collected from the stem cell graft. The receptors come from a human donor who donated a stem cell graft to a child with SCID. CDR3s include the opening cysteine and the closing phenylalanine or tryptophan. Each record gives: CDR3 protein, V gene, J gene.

CASSLTRDNHQPQHF	TRBV27	TRBJ1-5
CASSFGRSGASSDTQYF	TRBV27	TRBJ2-3
CASSPVPLRVREQFF	TRBV12-3/TRBV12-4	TRBJ2-1
CSAISGGELFF	TRBV20-1	TRBJ2-2
CASSFDRAYSYEQYF	TRBV11-2	TRBJ2-7
CASSRPDMTTETQYF	TRBV7-9	TRBJ2-5
CASSHGTVGYEQYF	TRBV2	TRBJ2-7
CASSLAQGKGEKLFF	TRBV5-1	TRBJ1-4
CASSYTAGGTDTQYF	TRBV7-3	TRBJ2-3
CSVARTGVTEAFF	TRBV29-1	TRBJ1-1
CAISESPSGRNEQFF	TRBV10-3	TRBJ2-1
CASTPRMGARDTQYF	TRBV12-3/TRBV12-4	TRBJ2-3
CSASQGPGSPLHF	TRBV20-1	TRBJ1-6
CASSVSGYETQYF	TRBV9	TRBJ2-5
CASSSQLANTGELFF	TRBV12-3/TRBV12-4	TRBJ2-2
CSAGPGRDYNEQFF	TRBV20-1	TRBJ2-1
CASSTGLAGAYNEQFF	TRBV5-1	TRBJ2-1
CATSRDARGQGLGTGELFF	TRBV15	TRBJ2-2
CASYRKDYEQYF	TRBV2	TRBJ2-7
CASSSDLRRTDTQYF	TRBV7-9	TRBJ2-3
CASSLTSGVEQFF	TRBV3-1	TRBJ2-1
CAISESRVSGANVLTF	TRBV10-3	TRBJ2-6
CASSTGTSGAYTQYF	TRBV5-1	TRBJ2-3
CASSLGQLNEQFF	TRBV12-3/TRBV12-4	TRBJ2-1
CASSLLQAADTEAFF	TRBV7-2	TRBJ1-1
CASSWQRGGIYNEQFF	TRBV6-5	TRBJ2-1
CSAGTGGAQETQYF	TRBV20-1	TRBJ2-5
CSARKGADGYTF	TRBV20-1	TRBJ1-2
CSASSPGGSYNEQFF	TRBV20-1	TRBJ2-1
CASSDWGTEAFF	TRBV6-1	TRBJ1-1
CASSLGTGIGEQYF	TRBV7-7	TRBJ2-7
CASSPGTGVSRGQYF	TRBV2	TRBJ2-7
CASSFRPAGEQYF	TRBV12-3/TRBV12-4	TRBJ2-7
CASRTGTAFSYEQYF	TRBV5-1	TRBJ2-7
CATRTSGSHEQYF	TRBV10-3	TRBJ2-7
CASSYSDQPQHF	TRBV6-6	TRBJ1-5
CASSLAGGDAPHRYGYTF	TRBV12-3/TRBV12-4	TRBJ1-2
CASHHRGGAFF	TRBV25-1	TRBJ1-1